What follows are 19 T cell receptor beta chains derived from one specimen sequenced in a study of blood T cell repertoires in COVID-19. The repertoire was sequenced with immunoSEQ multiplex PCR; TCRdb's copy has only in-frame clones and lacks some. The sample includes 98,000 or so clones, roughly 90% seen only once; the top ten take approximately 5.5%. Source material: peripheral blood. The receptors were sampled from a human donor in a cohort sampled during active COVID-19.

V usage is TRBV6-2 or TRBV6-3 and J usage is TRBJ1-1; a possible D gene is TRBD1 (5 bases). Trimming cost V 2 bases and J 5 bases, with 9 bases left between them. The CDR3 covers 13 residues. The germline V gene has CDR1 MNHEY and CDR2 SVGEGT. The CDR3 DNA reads TGTGCCAGCAGTTACCTAGGGGTGACTGAAGCTTTCTTT. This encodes CASSYLGVTEAFF.

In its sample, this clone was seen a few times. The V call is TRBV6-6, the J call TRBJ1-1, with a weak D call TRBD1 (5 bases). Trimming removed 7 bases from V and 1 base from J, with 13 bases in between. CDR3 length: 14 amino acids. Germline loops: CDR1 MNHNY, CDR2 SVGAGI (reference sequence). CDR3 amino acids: CASTGGLGNTEAFF. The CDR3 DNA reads TGTGCCAGCACCGGGGGGTTGGGGAACACTGAAGCTTTCTTT.

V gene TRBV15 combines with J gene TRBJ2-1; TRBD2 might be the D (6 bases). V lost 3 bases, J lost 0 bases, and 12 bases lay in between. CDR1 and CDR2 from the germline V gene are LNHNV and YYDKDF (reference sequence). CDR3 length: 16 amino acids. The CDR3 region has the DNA TGTGCCACCAGCAGTTATCCCGGGAGCTCCTACAATGAGCAGTTCTTC. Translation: CATSSYPGSSYNEQFF.

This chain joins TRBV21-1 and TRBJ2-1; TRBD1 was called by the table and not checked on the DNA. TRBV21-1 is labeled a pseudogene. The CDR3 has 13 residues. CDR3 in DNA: TGTGCCAGCATCCGGGACAGGGTAACTGAGCAGTTCTTC. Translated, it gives CASIRDRVTEQFF.

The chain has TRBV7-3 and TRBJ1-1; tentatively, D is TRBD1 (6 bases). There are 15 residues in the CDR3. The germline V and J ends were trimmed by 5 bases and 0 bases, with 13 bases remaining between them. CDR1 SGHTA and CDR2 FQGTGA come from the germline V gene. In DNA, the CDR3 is TGTGCCAGCAGCCGTCCCGGACAGTTGAACACTGAAGCTTTCTTT. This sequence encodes CASSRPGQLNTEAFF.

The CDR3 is CASSTPGGDTQYF. The CDR3 DNA is TGTGCCAGTAGTACCCCAGGGGGAGATACGCAGTATTTT. This sequence joins TRBV19 and TRBJ2-3; 7 bases line up with TRBD1. The germline CDR1 and CDR2 sequences are LNHDA and SQIVND (reference sequence). The junction had 3 bases not matched to a gene; V was cut back by 4 bases and J by 5 bases. CDR3 length: 13 amino acids.

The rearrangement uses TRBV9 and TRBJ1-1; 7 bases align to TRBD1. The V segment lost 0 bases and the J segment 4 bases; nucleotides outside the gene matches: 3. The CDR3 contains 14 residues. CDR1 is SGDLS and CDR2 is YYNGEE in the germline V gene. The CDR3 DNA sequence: TGTGCCAGCAGCGTAGCAGGGGGGTCCACTGAAGCTTTCTTT. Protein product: CASSVAGGSTEAFF.

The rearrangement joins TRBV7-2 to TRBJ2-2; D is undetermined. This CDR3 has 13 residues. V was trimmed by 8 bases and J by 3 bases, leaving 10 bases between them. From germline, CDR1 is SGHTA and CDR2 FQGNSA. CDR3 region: CASVGLYTGELFF. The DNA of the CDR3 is TGTGCCAGCGTCGGTCTATACACCGGGGAGCTGTTTTTT.

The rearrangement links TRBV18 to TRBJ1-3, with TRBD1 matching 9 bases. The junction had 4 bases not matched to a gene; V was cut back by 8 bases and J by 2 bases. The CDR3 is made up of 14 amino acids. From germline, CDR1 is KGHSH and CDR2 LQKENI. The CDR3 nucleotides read TGTGCCAGCACACAGGGGGCTACTGGAAACACCATATATTTT. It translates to CASTQGATGNTIYF.

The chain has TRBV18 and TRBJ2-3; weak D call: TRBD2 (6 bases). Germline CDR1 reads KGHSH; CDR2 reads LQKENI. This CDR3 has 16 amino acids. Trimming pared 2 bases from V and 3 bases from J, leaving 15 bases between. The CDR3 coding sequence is TGTGCCAGCTCACCAAACCGACTAGTGGGGACAGATACGCAGTATTTT. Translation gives CASSPNRLVGTDTQYF.

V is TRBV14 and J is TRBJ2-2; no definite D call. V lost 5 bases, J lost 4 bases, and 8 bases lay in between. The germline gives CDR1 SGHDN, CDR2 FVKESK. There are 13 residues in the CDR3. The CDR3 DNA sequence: TGTGCCAGCAGCTCCCTTCGCACCGGGGAGCTGTTTTTT. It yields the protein CASSSLRTGELFF.

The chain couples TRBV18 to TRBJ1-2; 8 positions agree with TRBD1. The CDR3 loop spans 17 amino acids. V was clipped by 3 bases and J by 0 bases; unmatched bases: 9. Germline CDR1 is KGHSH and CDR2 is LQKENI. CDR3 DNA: TGTGCCAGCTCACCGGGGGCGGGGACAGGATCTAACTATGGCTACACCTTC. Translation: CASSPGAGTGSNYGYTF. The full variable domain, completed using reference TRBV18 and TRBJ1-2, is NAGVMQNPRHLVRRRGQEARLRCSPMKGHSHVYWYRQLPEEGLKFMVYLQKENIIDESGMPKERFSAEFPKEGPSILRIQQVVRGDSAAYFCASSPGAGTGSNYGYTFGSGTRLTVV.

The CDR3 sequence: CASRVHTEAFF. The CDR3 DNA reads as TGTGCCAGCCGCGTGCACACTGAAGCTTTCTTT. V usage is TRBV19 and J usage is TRBJ1-1; no clear D. The CDR3 has 11 residues. The germline V gene encodes CDR1 LNHDA and CDR2 SQIVND (reference sequence). Deletions cut 9 bases from V and 3 bases from J, with 8 bases between.

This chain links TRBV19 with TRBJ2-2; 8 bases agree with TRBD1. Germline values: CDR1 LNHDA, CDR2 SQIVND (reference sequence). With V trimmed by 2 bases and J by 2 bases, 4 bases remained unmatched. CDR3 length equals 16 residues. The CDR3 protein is CASSIPGTGNTGELFF. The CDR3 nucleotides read TGTGCCAGTAGTATACCCGGGACAGGAAACACCGGGGAGCTGTTTTTT.

CDR3 DNA sequence: TGTGCCAGCAGCTTGGCCTTAGCGGGAGGGGGTATTTACAATGAGCAGTTCTTC. Translation gives CASSLALAGGGIYNEQFF. J is TRBJ2-1 and V is TRBV5-6, with TRBD2 matching over 11 bases. Trimming removed 0 bases from V and 4 bases from J; junction bases left unmatched: 9. The CDR3 has 18 residues. CDR1 is SGHDT, CDR2 YYEEEE, per germline.

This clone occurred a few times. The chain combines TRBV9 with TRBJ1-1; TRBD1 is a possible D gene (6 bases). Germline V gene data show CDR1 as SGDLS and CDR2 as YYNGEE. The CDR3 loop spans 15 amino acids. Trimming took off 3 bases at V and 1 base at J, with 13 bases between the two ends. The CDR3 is CASSEQGQGNTEAFF. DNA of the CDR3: TGTGCCAGCAGCGAACAGGGCCAGGGGAACACTGAAGCTTTCTTT.

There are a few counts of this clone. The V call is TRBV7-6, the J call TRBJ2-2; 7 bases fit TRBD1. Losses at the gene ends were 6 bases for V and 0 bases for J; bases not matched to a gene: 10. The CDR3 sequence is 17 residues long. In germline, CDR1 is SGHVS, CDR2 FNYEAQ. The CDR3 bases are TGTGCCAGCAGAGGATGGGACAGCCTCGCGAACACCGGGGAGCTGTTTTTT. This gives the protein CASRGWDSLANTGELFF.

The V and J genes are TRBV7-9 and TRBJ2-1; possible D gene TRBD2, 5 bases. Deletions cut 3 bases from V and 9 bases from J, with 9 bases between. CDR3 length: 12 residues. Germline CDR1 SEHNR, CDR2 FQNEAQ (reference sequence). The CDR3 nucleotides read TGTGCCAGCAGCTTTTGGCTAGCTGAGCAGTTCTTC. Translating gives CASSFWLAEQFF.

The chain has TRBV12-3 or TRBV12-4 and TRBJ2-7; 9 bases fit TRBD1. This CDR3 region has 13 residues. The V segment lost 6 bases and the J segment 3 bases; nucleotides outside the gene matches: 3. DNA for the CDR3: TGTGCCAGCAGCCCGGGACAGGGCTACGAGCAGTACTTC. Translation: CASSPGQGYEQYF.